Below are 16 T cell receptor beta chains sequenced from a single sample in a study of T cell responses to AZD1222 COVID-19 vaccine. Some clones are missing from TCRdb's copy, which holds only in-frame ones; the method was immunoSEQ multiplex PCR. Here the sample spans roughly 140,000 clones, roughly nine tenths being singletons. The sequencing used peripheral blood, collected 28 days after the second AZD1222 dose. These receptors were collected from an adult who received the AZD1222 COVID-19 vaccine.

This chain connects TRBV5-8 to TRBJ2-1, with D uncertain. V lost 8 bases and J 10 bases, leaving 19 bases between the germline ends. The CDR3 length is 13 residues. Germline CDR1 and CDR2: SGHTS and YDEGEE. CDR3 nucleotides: TGTGCCAGTTCCAAATCCCCCGGGTCAGAGCAGTTCTTC. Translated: CASSKSPGSEQFF.

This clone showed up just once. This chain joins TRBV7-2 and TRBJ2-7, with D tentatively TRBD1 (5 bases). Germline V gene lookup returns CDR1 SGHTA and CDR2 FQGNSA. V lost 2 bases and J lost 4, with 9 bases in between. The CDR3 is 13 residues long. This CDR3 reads CASSLQTAYEQYF. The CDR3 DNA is TGTGCCAGCAGCTTACAGACAGCTTACGAGCAGTACTTC.

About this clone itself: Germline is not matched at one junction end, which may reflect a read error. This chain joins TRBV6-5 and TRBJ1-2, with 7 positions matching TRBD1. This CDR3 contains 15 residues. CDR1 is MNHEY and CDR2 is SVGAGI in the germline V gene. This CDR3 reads CASSYSIVYRGGYAF. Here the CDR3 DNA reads TGTGCCAGCAGTTACTCGATAGTTTACAGGGGCGGCTACGCCTTC.

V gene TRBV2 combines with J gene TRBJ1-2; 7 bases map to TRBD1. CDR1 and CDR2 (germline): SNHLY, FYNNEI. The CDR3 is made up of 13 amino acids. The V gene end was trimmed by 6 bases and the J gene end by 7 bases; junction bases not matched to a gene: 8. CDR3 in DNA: TGTGCCAGCAGCTACGACAGGGTGGCTGGCTACACCTTC. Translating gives CASSYDRVAGYTF.

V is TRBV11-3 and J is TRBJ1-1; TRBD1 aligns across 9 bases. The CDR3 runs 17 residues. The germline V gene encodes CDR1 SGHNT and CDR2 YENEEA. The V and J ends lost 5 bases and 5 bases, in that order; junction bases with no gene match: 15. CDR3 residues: CASSEHPTGGWGTEAFF. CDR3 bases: TGTGCCAGCAGCGAGCACCCGACAGGGGGATGGGGGACTGAAGCTTTCTTT. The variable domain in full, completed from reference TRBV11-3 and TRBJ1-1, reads EAGVVQSPRYKIIEKKQPVAFWCNPISGHNTLYWYLQNLGQGPELLIRYENEEAVDDSQLPKDRFSAERLKGVDSTLKIQPAELGDSAVYLCASSEHPTGGWGTEAFFGQGTRLTVV.

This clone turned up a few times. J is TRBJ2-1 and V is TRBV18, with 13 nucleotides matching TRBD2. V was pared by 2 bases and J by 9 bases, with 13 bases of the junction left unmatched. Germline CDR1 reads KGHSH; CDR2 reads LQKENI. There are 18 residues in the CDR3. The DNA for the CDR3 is TGTGCCAGCTCACCAGCTGGGACTAGCGGGACTAGGGGGTCTGAGCAGTTCTTC. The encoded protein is CASSPAGTSGTRGSEQFF. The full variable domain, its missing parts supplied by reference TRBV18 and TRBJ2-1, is NAGVMQNPRHLVRRRGQEARLRCSPMKGHSHVYWYRQLPEEGLKFMVYLQKENIIDESGMPKERFSAEFPKEGPSILRIQQVVRGDSAAYFCASSPAGTSGTRGSEQFFGPGTRLTVL.

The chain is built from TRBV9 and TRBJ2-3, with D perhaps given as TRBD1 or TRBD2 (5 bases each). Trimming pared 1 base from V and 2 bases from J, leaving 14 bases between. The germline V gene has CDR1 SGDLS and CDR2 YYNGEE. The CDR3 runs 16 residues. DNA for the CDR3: TGTGCCAGCAGCGTATTGGGGGACGCATACACAGATACGCAGTATTTT. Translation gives CASSVLGDAYTDTQYF.

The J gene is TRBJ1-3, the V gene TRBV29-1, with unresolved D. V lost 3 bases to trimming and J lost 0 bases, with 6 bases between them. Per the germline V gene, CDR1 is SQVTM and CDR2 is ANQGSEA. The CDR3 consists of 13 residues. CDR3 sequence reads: CSVDRVSGNTIYF. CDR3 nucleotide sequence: TGCAGCGTTGACCGCGTCTCTGGAAACACCATATATTTT.

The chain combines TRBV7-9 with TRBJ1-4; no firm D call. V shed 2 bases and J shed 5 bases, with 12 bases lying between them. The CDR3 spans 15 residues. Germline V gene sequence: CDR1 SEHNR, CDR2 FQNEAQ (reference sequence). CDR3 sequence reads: CASSLSLLRNEKLFF. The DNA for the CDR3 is TGTGCCAGCAGCTTATCTCTTTTGCGGAATGAAAAACTGTTTTTT.

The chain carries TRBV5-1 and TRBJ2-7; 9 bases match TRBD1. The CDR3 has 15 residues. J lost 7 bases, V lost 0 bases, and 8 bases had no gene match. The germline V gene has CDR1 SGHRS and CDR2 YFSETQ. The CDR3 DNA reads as TGCGCCAGCAGCTTGGCCACGGGGACAGGGAGGGAGCAGTACTTC. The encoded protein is CASSLATGTGREQYF.

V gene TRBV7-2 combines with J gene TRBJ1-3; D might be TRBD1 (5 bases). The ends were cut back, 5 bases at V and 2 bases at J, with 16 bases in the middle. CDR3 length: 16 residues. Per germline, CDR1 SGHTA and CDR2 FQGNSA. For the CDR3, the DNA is TGTGCCAGCAGCACACAGGACATCATCCCTGGAAACACCATATATTTT. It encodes CASSTQDIIPGNTIYF.

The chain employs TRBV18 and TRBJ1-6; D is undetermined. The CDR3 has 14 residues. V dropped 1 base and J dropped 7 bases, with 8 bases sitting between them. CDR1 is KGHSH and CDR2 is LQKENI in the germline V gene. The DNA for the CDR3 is TGTGCCAGCTCACCACAGGGTTCAAATTCACCCCTCCACTTT. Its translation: CASSPQGSNSPLHF.

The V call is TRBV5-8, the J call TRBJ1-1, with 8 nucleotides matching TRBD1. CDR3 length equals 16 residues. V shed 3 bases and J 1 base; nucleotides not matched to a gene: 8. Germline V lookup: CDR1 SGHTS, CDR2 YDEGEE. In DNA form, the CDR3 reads TGTGCCAGCAGCTATCCTCGACAGGGGACGAACACTGAAGCTTTCTTT. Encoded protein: CASSYPRQGTNTEAFF.

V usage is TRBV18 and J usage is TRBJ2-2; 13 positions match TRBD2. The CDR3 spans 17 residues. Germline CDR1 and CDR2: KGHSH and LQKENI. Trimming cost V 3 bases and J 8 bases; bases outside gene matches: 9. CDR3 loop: CASSPTGTSGVMGELFF. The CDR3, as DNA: TGTGCCAGCTCACCGACCGGGACTAGCGGGGTCATGGGGGAGCTGTTTTTT.

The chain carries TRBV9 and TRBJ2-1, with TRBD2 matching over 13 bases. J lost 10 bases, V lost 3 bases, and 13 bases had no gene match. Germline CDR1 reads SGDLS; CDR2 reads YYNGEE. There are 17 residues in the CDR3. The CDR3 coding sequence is TGTGCCAGCAGCGCTCACGTAGGACTAGCGGGAGTTGGAGAGCAGTTCTTC. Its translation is CASSAHVGLAGVGEQFF.

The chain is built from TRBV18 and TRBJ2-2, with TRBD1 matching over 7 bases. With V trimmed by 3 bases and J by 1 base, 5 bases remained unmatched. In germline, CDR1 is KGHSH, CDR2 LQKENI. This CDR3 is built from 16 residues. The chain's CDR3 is CASSPNQGENTGELFF. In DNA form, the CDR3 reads TGTGCCAGCTCACCGAATCAGGGGGAGAACACCGGGGAGCTGTTTTTT.